Each of the 13 T cell receptor beta chains below was sequenced from the same sample in a study of blood T cell repertoires in COVID-19. Profiling relied on immunoSEQ multiplex PCR, and the TCRdb table lists in-frame clones only, not all of them. The repertoire includes roughly 200,000 clones, around 80% of them detected once, and roughly 27% sits in the top ten. Sequencing was done on a sample of peripheral blood. These receptors were collected from a man between 40 and 49 years old with acute or convalescent COVID-19.

The V call is TRBV27, the J call TRBJ2-2, with D possibly TRBD2 on 5 matching bases. There are 11 residues in the CDR3. Per the germline V gene, CDR1 is MNHEY and CDR2 is SMNVEV (reference sequence). V lost 8 bases, J lost 8 bases, and 9 bases lay in between. The CDR3 loop is CASGLRGELFF. DNA for the CDR3: TGTGCCAGCGGACTCAGGGGGGAGCTGTTTTTT.

This chain connects TRBV18 to TRBJ2-7; 10 bases fit TRBD1. J was trimmed by 7 bases and V by 4 bases; bases with no gene match: 4. CDR1 and CDR2 from the germline V gene are KGHSH and LQKENI. The CDR3 covers 13 residues. The chain's CDR3 is CASSQGQGKEQYF. The CDR3 DNA reads TGTGCCAGCTCACAGGGACAGGGGAAGGAGCAGTACTTC.

There are many counts of this clone. The rearrangement uses TRBV5-4 and TRBJ2-7; a weak D match, TRBD2 (6 bases). Trimming removed 5 bases at V and 3 bases at J, with 15 bases between. CDR3 length equals 14 residues. Germline values: CDR1 SGHNT, CDR2 YYREEE (reference sequence). The CDR3 sequence is CASSPGSYYYEQYF. The CDR3 DNA sequence: TGTGCCAGCAGTCCCGGGAGTTACTACTACGAGCAGTACTTC. The full variable domain, with the rest looked up from reference TRBV5-4 and TRBJ2-7, is ETGVTQSPTHLIKTRGQQVTLRCSSQSGHNTVSWYQQALGQGPQFIFQYYREEENGRGNFPPRFSGLQFPNYSSELNVNALELDDSALYLCASSPGSYYYEQYFGPGTRLTVT.

The chain is built from TRBV27 and TRBJ2-2; tentatively, D is TRBD2 (5 bases). V dropped 3 bases and J dropped 7 bases, with 12 bases sitting between them. CDR1 and CDR2 (germline): MNHEY, SMNVEV (reference sequence). The CDR3 consists of 14 residues. The CDR3 sequence is CASSFLFRGGELFF. The CDR3 region has the DNA TGTGCCAGCAGTTTTCTTTTTCGGGGCGGGGAGCTGTTTTTT.

The V and J genes are TRBV7-3 and TRBJ2-1, with D maybe TRBD2 (5 bases). The CDR3 covers 14 residues. CDR1 SGHTA and CDR2 FQGTGA come from the germline V gene. Trimming stripped 5 bases from V and 6 bases from J, with 14 bases between. The DNA of the CDR3 is TGTGCCAGCAGCCCGAGGGAGTTGAGCAATGAGCAGTTCTTC. This encodes CASSPRELSNEQFF.

The chain carries TRBV6-5 and TRBJ2-7; D uncertain. This CDR3 region has 14 residues. The germline V and J ends were trimmed by 2 bases and 4 bases, with 12 bases remaining between them. CDR1 is MNHEY and CDR2 is SVGAGI in the germline V gene. The CDR3 reads CASSYRLDGYEQYF. In DNA form, the CDR3 reads TGTGCCAGCAGTTACCGACTCGACGGTTACGAGCAGTACTTC.

V gene TRBV2 combines with J gene TRBJ2-7; D is unclear. The CDR3 extends over 15 amino acids. Trimming left V 8 bases short and J 0 bases short, with 17 bases between. The germline V gene encodes CDR1 SNHLY and CDR2 FYNNEI. DNA for the CDR3: TGTGCCAGCCGTAGGCTGGCGGAGCGCTCCTACGAGCAGTACTTC. Its translation: CASRRLAERSYEQYF.

The chain has TRBV3-1 (or the pseudogene TRBV3-2) and TRBJ2-5; weak D call: TRBD2 (5 bases). Germline assignment: CDR1 LGHDT and CDR2 YNNKEL (reference sequence). V was pared by 4 bases and J by 3 bases, with 15 bases between. The CDR3 runs 15 residues. The CDR3 sequence is CASSRALERKETQYF. CDR3 coding DNA: TGTGCCAGCAGCCGGGCCCTGGAGCGGAAAGAGACCCAGTACTTC.

V usage is TRBV3-1 (or the pseudogene TRBV3-2) and J usage is TRBJ2-7, with TRBD2 matching over 8 bases. V dropped 5 bases and J dropped 0; count of bases not matched to a gene: 6. CDR1 and CDR2 (germline): LGHDT, YNNKEL (reference sequence). The CDR3 is 15 residues long. The CDR3 sequence is CASSDSGGLSYEQYF. CDR3 DNA: TGTGCCAGCAGCGACTCGGGGGGGCTCTCCTACGAGCAGTACTTC.

The genes are TRBV11-2 and TRBJ1-1, with 7 bases fitting TRBD1. Per the germline V gene, CDR1 is SGHAT and CDR2 is FQNNGV. The V gene end was trimmed by 3 bases and the J gene end by 4 bases; junction bases not matched to a gene: 5. This CDR3 region has 14 residues. The CDR3 sequence: CASSFGQGGTEAFF. As DNA, the CDR3 is TGTGCCAGCAGCTTCGGGCAGGGGGGCACTGAAGCTTTCTTT.

V usage is TRBV6-5 and J usage is TRBJ1-2; 7 bases are a match to TRBD1. V lost 4 bases and J lost 4; bases outside the gene matches: 3. The CDR3 sequence is 13 residues long. The germline V gene encodes CDR1 MNHEY and CDR2 SVGAGI. The CDR3 reads CASSSGTVYGYTF. For the CDR3, the DNA is TGTGCCAGCAGTTCCGGGACAGTCTATGGCTACACCTTC.

There are a few counts of this clone. The rearrangement links TRBV5-1 to TRBJ2-3; 7 bases line up with TRBD2. Per germline, CDR1 SGHRS and CDR2 YFSETQ. V was pared by 4 bases and J by 1 base, with 6 bases of the junction left unmatched. The CDR3 runs to 15 residues. CDR3 DNA: TGCGCCAGCAGCATTAGCGGGTGGGGCACAGATACGCAGTATTTT. Its protein product is CASSISGWGTDTQYF.

The chain has TRBV10-3 and TRBJ2-1; D is uncertain. The CDR3 runs 12 residues. Germline V gives CDR1 ENHRY, CDR2 SYGVKD. V was shortened by 4 bases and J by 6 bases, with 7 bases between the two germline ends. CDR3 protein: CAISVEANEQFF. The CDR3 DNA is TGTGCCATCAGTGTCGAAGCCAATGAGCAGTTCTTC.